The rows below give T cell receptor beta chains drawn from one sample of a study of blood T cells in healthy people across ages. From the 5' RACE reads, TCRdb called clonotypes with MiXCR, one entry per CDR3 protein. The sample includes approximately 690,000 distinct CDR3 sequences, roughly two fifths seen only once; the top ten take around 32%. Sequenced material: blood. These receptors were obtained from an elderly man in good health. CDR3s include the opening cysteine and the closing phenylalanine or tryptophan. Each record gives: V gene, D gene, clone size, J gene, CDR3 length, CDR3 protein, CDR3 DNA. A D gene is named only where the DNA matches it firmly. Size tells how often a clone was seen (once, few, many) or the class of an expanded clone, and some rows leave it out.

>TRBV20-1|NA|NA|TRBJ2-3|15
CSVPQGATSTDTQYF
TGCAGTGTCCCTCAAGGGGCTACTAGCACAGATACGCAGTATTTT
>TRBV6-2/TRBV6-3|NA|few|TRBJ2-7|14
CASRRRDKTYEQYF
TGTGCCAGCAGACGCCGGGACAAGACTTACGAGCAGTACTTC
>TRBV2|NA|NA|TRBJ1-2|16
CASSVVIGAQDNGYTF
TGTGCCAGCAGTGTCGTGATAGGGGCGCAGGATAATGGCTACACCTTC
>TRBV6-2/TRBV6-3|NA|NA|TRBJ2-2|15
CASSYQGTNAGELFF
TGTGCCAGCAGTTACCAGGGGACGAACGCCGGGGAGCTGTTTTTT
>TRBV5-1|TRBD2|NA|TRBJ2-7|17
CASSLAPTSGTAYEQYF
TGCGCCAGCAGCTTGGCCCCAACTAGCGGGACGGCCTACGAGCAGTACTTC
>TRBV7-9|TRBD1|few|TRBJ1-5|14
CASSPGQGAQPQHF
TGTGCCAGCAGCCCGGGACAGGGGGCTCAGCCCCAGCATTTT
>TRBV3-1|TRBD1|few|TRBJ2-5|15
CASSLRTGVEETQYF
TGTGCCAGCAGCCTCCGGACAGGGGTAGAGGAGACCCAGTACTTC
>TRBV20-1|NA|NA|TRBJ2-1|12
CSARERETEQFF
TGCAGTGCTAGAGAGCGGGAAACTGAGCAGTTCTTC
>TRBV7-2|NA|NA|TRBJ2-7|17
CASSSTYSTEGSYEQYF
TGTGCCAGCAGCTCCACCTATTCGACAGAGGGCTCCTACGAGCAGTACTTC
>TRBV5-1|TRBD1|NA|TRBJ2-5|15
CASSSGTGFFETQYF
TGCGCCAGCAGCTCCGGGACAGGGTTCTTCGAGACCCAGTACTTC
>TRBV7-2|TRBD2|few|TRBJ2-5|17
CASSLGGLAGGSGTQYF
TGTGCCAGCAGCTTAGGGGGACTAGCGGGAGGATCTGGGACCCAGTACTTC
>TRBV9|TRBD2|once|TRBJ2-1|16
CASSNSGRARISEQFF
TGTGCCAGCAGCAATAGCGGGAGGGCCCGTATTAGTGAGCAGTTCTTC
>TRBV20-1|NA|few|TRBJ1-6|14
CSAKMDSRNSPLHF
TGCAGTGCTAAGATGGACTCTCGAAATTCACCCCTCCACTTT
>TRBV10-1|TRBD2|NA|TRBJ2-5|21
CASSDLTSGRYLNPYQETQYF
TGCGCCAGCAGTGATTTGACTAGCGGGAGGTACCTTAACCCGTACCAAGAGACCCAGTACTTC
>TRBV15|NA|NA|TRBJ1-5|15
CATSRDMAGNQPQHF
TGTGCCACCAGCAGAGATATGGCAGGGAATCAGCCCCAGCATTTT
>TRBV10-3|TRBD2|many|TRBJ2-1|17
CAISPGLAGVGSNEQFF
TGTGCCATCAGTCCAGGCCTAGCGGGAGTCGGGAGCAATGAGCAGTTCTTC
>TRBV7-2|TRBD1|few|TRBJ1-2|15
CASSLTRGQEYGYTF
TGTGCCAGCAGCTTAACCAGGGGGCAGGAATATGGCTACACCTTC
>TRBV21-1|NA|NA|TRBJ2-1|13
CASSRFRTRHQFF
TGTGCCAGCAGCAGGTTTCGGACTCGCCATCAGTTCTTC
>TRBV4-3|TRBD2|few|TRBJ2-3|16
CASSLQPSGNTDTQYF
TGCGCCAGCAGTCTCCAGCCTAGCGGGAACACAGATACGCAGTATTTT
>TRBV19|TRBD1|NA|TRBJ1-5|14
CASSTGQPNQPQHF
TGTGCCAGTAGTACGGGACAGCCCAATCAGCCCCAGCATTTT
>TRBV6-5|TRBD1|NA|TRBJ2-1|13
CASSRQGNNEQFF
TGTGCCAGCAGTCGACAGGGTAACAATGAGCAGTTCTTC
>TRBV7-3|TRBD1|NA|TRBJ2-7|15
CASAAGTGPTNEQYF
TGTGCCAGCGCCGCCGGGACAGGCCCTACCAACGAGCAGTACTTC
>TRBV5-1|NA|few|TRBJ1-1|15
CASSLTVMASTEAFF
TGCGCCAGCAGCTTGACGGTTATGGCGAGCACTGAAGCTTTCTTT
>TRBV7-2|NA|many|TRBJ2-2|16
CASSLKSERRTGELFF
TGTGCCAGCAGCTTAAAGTCTGAGCGACGCACCGGGGAGCTGTTTTTT
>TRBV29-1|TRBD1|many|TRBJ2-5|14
CSVEGQGTPRTQYF
TGCAGCGTTGAGGGACAGGGAACCCCACGGACCCAGTACTTC
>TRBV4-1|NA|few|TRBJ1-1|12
CASSQNARGAFF
TGCGCCAGCAGCCAAAATGCCCGGGGGGCTTTCTTT
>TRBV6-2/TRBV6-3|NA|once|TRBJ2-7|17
CASSSSPGSGSSYEQYF
TGTGCCAGCAGTTCTAGTCCGGGTAGCGGTAGCTCCTACGAGCAGTACTTC
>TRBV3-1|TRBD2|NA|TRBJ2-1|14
CASGSGTPYNEQFF
TGTGCCAGCGGAAGCGGGACCCCCTACAATGAGCAGTTCTTC
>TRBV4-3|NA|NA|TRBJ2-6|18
CASSQATLPWSGANVLTF
TGCGCCAGCAGCCAAGCAACCCTCCCGTGGTCTGGGGCCAACGTCCTGACTTTC
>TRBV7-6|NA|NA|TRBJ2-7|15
CARSLGARGVGEQYF
TGTGCCCGCAGCTTAGGGGCCAGGGGAGTGGGCGAGCAGTACTTC
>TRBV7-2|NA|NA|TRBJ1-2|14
CASSFKEDGYGYTF
TGTGCCAGCAGCTTCAAGGAAGACGGCTATGGCTACACCTTC
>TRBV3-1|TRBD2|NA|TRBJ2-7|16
CASSRAPTSGRYEQYF
TGTGCCAGCAGCCGAGCTCCCACTAGCGGTAGGTACGAGCAGTACTTC
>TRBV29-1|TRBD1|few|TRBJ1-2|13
CSAMGQGNYGYTF
TGCAGCGCCATGGGACAGGGCAACTATGGCTACACCTTC
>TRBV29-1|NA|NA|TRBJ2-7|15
CSVEDVQGGPSEQYF
TGCAGCGTTGAAGATGTACAGGGCGGGCCCTCCGAGCAGTACTTC
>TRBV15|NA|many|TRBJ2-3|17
CATSSTTTGSRTDTQYF
TGTGCCACCAGCAGTACGACCACAGGCTCTCGCACAGATACGCAGTATTTT
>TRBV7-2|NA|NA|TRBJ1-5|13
CASSLEDLGPQHF
TGTGCCAGCAGCTTAGAGGACCTCGGGCCCCAGCATTTT
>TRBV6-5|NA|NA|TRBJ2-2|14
CASSSRPYTGELFF
TGTGCCAGCAGTAGCAGACCTTACACCGGGGAGCTGTTTTTT
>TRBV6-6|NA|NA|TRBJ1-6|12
CASRSSSSPLHF
TGTGCCAGCAGGTCGTCAAGTTCACCCCTCCACTTT
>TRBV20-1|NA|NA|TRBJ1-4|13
CSAGGGQNEKLFF
TGCAGTGCTGGCGGTGGACAGAATGAAAAACTGTTTTTT
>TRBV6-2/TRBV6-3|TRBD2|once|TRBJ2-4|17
CASSFDSLRGGGNIQYF
TGTGCCAGCAGTTTTGACTCGCTACGAGGCGGGGGAAACATTCAGTACTTC
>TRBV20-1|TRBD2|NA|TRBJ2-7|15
CSARALASSSYEQYF
TGCAGTGCTAGAGCACTAGCGTCCAGCTCCTACGAGCAGTACTTC
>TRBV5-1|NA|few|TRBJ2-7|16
CASSLSAAGTSYEQYF
TGCGCCAGCAGTCTTTCGGCAGCCGGGACATCCTACGAGCAGTACTTC
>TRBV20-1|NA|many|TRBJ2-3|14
CSGGGEGLTDTQYF
TGCAGCGGAGGGGGGGAGGGCCTCACAGATACGCAGTATTTT
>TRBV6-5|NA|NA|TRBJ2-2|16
CASRPSGHFLTGELFF
TGTGCCAGCCGCCCTAGTGGACATTTCCTAACCGGGGAGCTGTTTTTT
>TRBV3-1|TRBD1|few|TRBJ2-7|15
CASSLQVRGIGEQYF
TGTGCCAGCAGCCTTCAGGTCAGGGGGATCGGCGAGCAGTACTTC
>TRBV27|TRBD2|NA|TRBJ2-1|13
CASRVSSGNEQFF
TGTGCCAGCAGGGTGTCTAGCGGCAATGAGCAGTTCTTC
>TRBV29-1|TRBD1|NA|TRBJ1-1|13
CSVADRGYTEAFF
TGCAGCGTCGCGGACAGGGGTTACACTGAAGCTTTCTTT
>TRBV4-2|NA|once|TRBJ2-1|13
CASSPSVYNEQFF
TGTGCCAGCAGCCCTAGCGTGTACAATGAGCAGTTCTTC
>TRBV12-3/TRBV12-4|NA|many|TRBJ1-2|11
CASSLDYGYTF
TGTGCCAGCAGTTTGGACTATGGCTACACCTTC
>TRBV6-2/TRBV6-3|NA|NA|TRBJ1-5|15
CASLRTAGGNQPHHF
TGTGCCAGCCTTAGGACCGCGGGTGGCAATCAGCCCCACCATTTT
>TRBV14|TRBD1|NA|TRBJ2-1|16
CASSRGQGSSYNEQFF
TGTGCCAGCAGCCGCGGACAGGGGAGCTCCTACAATGAGCAGTTCTTC
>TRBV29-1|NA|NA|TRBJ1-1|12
CGVEEALTEAFF
TGCGGCGTTGAAGAGGCGCTAACTGAAGCTTTCTTT
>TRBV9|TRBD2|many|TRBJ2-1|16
CASSVDEGGPLDEQFF
TGTGCCAGCAGCGTAGATGAGGGAGGGCCTCTTGATGAGCAGTTCTTC
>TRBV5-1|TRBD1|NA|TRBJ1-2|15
CASKSTGASGYGYTF
TGCGCCAGCAAATCTACAGGGGCCAGCGGCTATGGCTACACCTTC
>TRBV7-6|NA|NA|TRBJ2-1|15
CASSPRDVPNNEQFF
TGTGCCAGCAGCCCACGGGACGTCCCCAACAATGAGCAGTTCTTC